This TCR beta chain was identified during a study of blood T cell repertoires in COVID-19. In the original processing: Researchers report that nucleated cell counts were estimated from reference gene primer amplification. Profiling relied on immunoSEQ multiplex PCR, and the TCRdb table lists in-frame clones only, not all of them. V, J and clone size derive from that table, while D and trimming were established from the DNA sequence. Among hundreds of thousands of clones listed, about nine tenths were seen once. CDR1 is SGHDT and CDR2 is YYEEEE in the germline V gene. CDR3 length: 14 residues. Trimming removed 4 bases at V and 2 bases at J, with 10 bases between.

This sequence originates from a woman in her 70s with COVID-19, enrolled during active disease. V and J are TRBV5-6 and TRBJ2-1; D is undetermined. The sample consisted of peripheral blood. This chain's CDR3 is CASSPVQAYNEQFF. DNA of the CDR3: TGTGCCAGCAGCCCCGTGCAGGCCTACAATGAGCAGTTCTTC.